This TCR beta chain was recorded in a study of shared clonotypes between healthy human individuals. The CDR3 has 16 residues. Germline lookup yields CDR1 SGHTA and CDR2 FQGTGA. V lost 5 bases and J 4 bases, leaving 19 bases between the germline ends. Within Nashville, Tennessee resided all donors, each a Caucasian adult. Subsets obtained from CD4+ cells comprised CD45RA+ naive and CD45RA-negative memory cells. Concerning this clone itself: Its antigen is undetermined.

Study results and limitations: Estimated richness was generally greater in naive than memory subsets.

Investigators spread the genomic DNA of each subset evenly over several immunoSEQ plates. The protocol was immunoSEQ multiplex PCR, while the TCRdb copy is restricted to in-frame clones and leaves out a portion. Of about 2.4 million clones listed, over 85% are singletons. V gene TRBV7-3 combines with J gene TRBJ2-3; tentatively, D is TRBD1 or TRBD2 (5 bases each). This receptor was obtained from a man aged 18 to 30 in good health. Some clones in this sample may be carry-over from other donors' samples. Source material: naive CD4+ T cells from PBMCs. Subset specified: CD45RA+ positively selected. CDR3 sequence: CASSQRGTSTSDTQYF. CDR3 bases: TGTGCCAGCAGCCAACGAGGGACGTCCACGTCAGATACGCAGTATTTT.